What follows are 22 T cell receptor beta chains derived from one specimen sequenced in a study of beta chain features in type 1 diabetes. Findings and limits, study-wide: For Type 1 diabetes patients, all four CD4+ subsets carried TCRB CDR3s that were moderately but significantly shorter.

What was sequenced were expressed TCRB transcripts, since all of the isolated RNA had been reverse transcribed. Produced via immunoSEQ multiplex PCR; TCRdb's table is partial and in-frame only. The sample lists around 650,000 clones, over 10% occurring once. No antigen has been assigned to these receptors. The sequencing input was naive CD4+ T cells from blood. The receptors shown here come from a man aged 25-45 years with type 1 diabetes.

The chain links TRBV7-2 to TRBJ1-1, with 7 bases aligning to TRBD1. The ends lost 5 bases at V and 9 bases at J; junction bases unmatched: 6. The germline V gene has CDR1 SGHTA and CDR2 FQGNSA. The CDR3 has 12 residues. CDR3 DNA: TGTGCCAGCAGCCAAGGGACAGCGAAAGCTTTCTTT. Translated, it gives CASSQGTAKAFF.

There are a few counts of this clone. V usage is TRBV11-2 and J usage is TRBJ1-3; D is uncertain. This CDR3 comprises 15 residues. Germline V gene sequence: CDR1 SGHAT, CDR2 FQNNGV. Trimming removed 2 bases from V and 8 bases from J, with 16 bases in between. CDR3 region: CASSLTQVLGDTIYF. DNA of the CDR3: TGTGCCAGCAGCTTAACGCAGGTTCTTGGGGACACCATATATTTT.

This sequence joins TRBV7-9 and TRBJ2-5, with 8 positions matching TRBD1. Trimming cost V 2 bases and J 5 bases; bases outside gene matches: 4. CDR3 size: 14 residues. Germline-derived CDR1 and CDR2 are SEHNR and FQNEAQ (reference sequence). The CDR3 reads CASSLQGAGETQYF. CDR3 DNA sequence: TGTGCCAGCAGCTTACAGGGGGCAGGCGAGACCCAGTACTTC.

This clone was counted a single time. CDR3 coding DNA: TGTGCCAGCAGTAGCGACAGGACGCGGTATAATTCACCCCTCCACTTT. Translating it yields CASSSDRTRYNSPLHF. V and J are TRBV27 and TRBJ1-6, with D possibly TRBD1 on 6 matching bases. Trimming took off 5 bases at V and 4 bases at J, with 15 bases between the two ends. From germline, CDR1 is MNHEY and CDR2 SMNVEV (reference sequence). CDR3 length: 16 amino acids.

This clone was seen more than once but under ten times. The chain joins TRBV18 to TRBJ1-5, with 11 positions matching TRBD1. Per the germline V gene, CDR1 is KGHSH and CDR2 is LQKENI. The CDR3 covers 17 residues. V lost 3 bases, J lost 3 bases, and 7 bases stayed unmatched. This chain's CDR3 is CASSPWTGGGINQPQHF. Written as DNA, the CDR3 is TGTGCCAGCTCACCCTGGACAGGGGGCGGGATCAATCAGCCCCAGCATTTT. The variable domain in full, completed from reference TRBV18 and TRBJ1-5, reads NAGVMQNPRHLVRRRGQEARLRCSPMKGHSHVYWYRQLPEEGLKFMVYLQKENIIDESGMPKERFSAEFPKEGPSILRIQQVVRGDSAAYFCASSPWTGGGINQPQHFGDGTRLSIL.

This chain connects TRBV5-1 to TRBJ2-7; D may be TRBD1 (6 bases). Trimming left V 4 bases short and J 6 bases short, with 14 bases between. The germline gives CDR1 SGHRS, CDR2 YFSETQ. This CDR3 region has 13 residues. The CDR3 sequence: CASSRPGVGEQYF. CDR3 bases: TGCGCCAGCAGCCGGCCAGGGGTAGGCGAGCAGTACTTC.

The chain is built from TRBV30 and TRBJ1-2, with D perhaps TRBD1 (6 bases). Between the trimmed V and J ends, which lost 0 bases and 3 bases, there was a span of 11 bases. Germline V gives CDR1 GTSNPN, CDR2 SVGIG (reference sequence). CDR3 length: 14 residues. The CDR3, as DNA: TGTGCCTGGAGTGTACAGGGCAGAGACTATGGCTACACCTTC. Protein sequence: CAWSVQGRDYGYTF.

The chain links TRBV29-1 to TRBJ2-5, with 9 nucleotides matching TRBD1. The CDR3 is 14 residues long. Germline V gene data show CDR1 as SQVTM and CDR2 as ANQGSEA. Trimming removed 7 bases from V and 4 bases from J; junction bases left unmatched: 10. CDR3 bases: TGCAGCGGTCCACAGGGGGCGAGTCCAGAGACCCAGTACTTC. Amino acids: CSGPQGASPETQYF.

The chain recombines TRBV5-1 with TRBJ2-1; D call uncertain. The CDR3 covers 14 residues. Germline CDR1 SGHRS, CDR2 YFSETQ. V was pared by 5 bases and J by 0 bases, with 9 bases between. This chain's CDR3 is CASSYSSSYNEQFF. As DNA, the CDR3 is TGCGCCAGCAGTTACAGTTCCTCCTACAATGAGCAGTTCTTC.

The V call is TRBV9, the J call TRBJ2-1, with 10 bases identical to TRBD1. Germline values: CDR1 SGDLS, CDR2 YYNGEE. The CDR3 extends over 15 amino acids. The V gene end was trimmed by 4 bases and the J gene end by 7 bases; junction bases not matched to a gene: 8. The CDR3 DNA is TGTGCCAGCAGCTCCCGGACAGGGGGGGAGAATGAGCAGTTCTTC. Protein: CASSSRTGGENEQFF.

The rearrangement uses TRBV15 and TRBJ2-2; D is possibly TRBD2 (5 bases). V lost 3 bases and J lost 0, with 11 bases in between. Germline V gene sequence: CDR1 LNHNV, CDR2 YYDKDF (reference sequence). The CDR3 sequence is 16 residues long. The CDR3 reads CATSRRTFANTGELFF. The CDR3 DNA follows: TGTGCCACCAGCAGGCGGACTTTCGCGAACACCGGGGAGCTGTTTTTT.

The chain uses TRBV10-3 and TRBJ1-5, with D possibly matching TRBD1 (5 bases). Germline assignment: CDR1 ENHRY and CDR2 SYGVKD. The V end was cut by 3 bases, the J end by 1 base, with 7 bases between. The CDR3 extends over 14 amino acids. CDR3 in DNA: TGTGCCATCAGTGAACAGGAAAGCAATCAGCCCCAGCATTTT. Translated, it gives CAISEQESNQPQHF.

The table lists this clone with a few counts. J is TRBJ1-2 and V is TRBV7-9, with D possibly matching TRBD1 (6 bases). Trimming pared 7 bases from V and 4 bases from J, leaving 19 bases between. Germline V lookup: CDR1 SEHNR, CDR2 FQNEAQ (reference sequence). The CDR3 extends over 15 amino acids. DNA of the CDR3: TGTGCCAGCACCTATGGGCCAGGGGACCGCTATGGCTACACCTTC. Translation: CASTYGPGDRYGYTF.

V usage is TRBV4-3 and J usage is TRBJ2-2, with a tentative D call TRBD1 (5 bases). The V end lost 0 bases, the J end lost 1 base, and 9 bases lay between the germline ends. Per the germline V gene, CDR1 is LGHNA and CDR2 is YSLEER. This CDR3 contains 16 residues. The CDR3 sequence: CASSQEPTGNTGELFF. CDR3 DNA sequence: TGCGCCAGCAGCCAAGAGCCCACAGGGAACACCGGGGAGCTGTTTTTT.

V gene TRBV9 combines with J gene TRBJ2-1, with D possibly TRBD2 on 6 matching bases. The CDR3 length is 16 residues. V shed 4 bases and J shed 0 bases, with 14 bases lying between them. Looked up from germline, CDR1 is SGDLS and CDR2 is YYNGEE. The CDR3 loop reads CASSPLAGGSYNEQFF. For the CDR3, the DNA is TGTGCCAGCAGCCCTCTAGCCGGGGGCTCCTACAATGAGCAGTTCTTC.

The V call is TRBV5-4, the J call TRBJ1-1; the D is unclear. V shed 0 bases and J shed 1 base, with 13 bases lying between them. Germline values: CDR1 SGHNT, CDR2 YYREEE (reference sequence). This CDR3 is built from 16 residues. The CDR3 DNA is TGTGCCAGCAGCTTGGGGGTCGCGAGAGGGAACACTGAAGCTTTCTTT. This codes for CASSLGVARGNTEAFF.

The V gene is TRBV6-1, the J gene TRBJ2-4; weak D call: TRBD1 (6 bases). From germline, CDR1 is MNHNS and CDR2 SASEGT. V was pared by 4 bases and J by 0 bases, with 7 bases between. CDR3 length: 14 residues. CDR3 in DNA: TGTGCCAGCAGTGTGACAGGAGCCAAAAACATTCAGTACTTC. It yields the protein CASSVTGAKNIQYF.

The table lists this clone with a few counts. The chain recombines TRBV25-1 with TRBJ2-5; D is uncertain. Germline V gives CDR1 MGHDK, CDR2 SYGVNS. V was clipped by 2 bases and J by 3 bases, with 7 bases between them. This CDR3 is built from 13 residues. CDR3 sequence (DNA): TGTGCCAGCAGTGAAGTAACAGAAGAGACCCAGTACTTC. As protein: CASSEVTEETQYF.

The rearrangement links TRBV7-7 to TRBJ1-6, with D tentatively TRBD1 (6 bases). Per the germline V gene, CDR1 is SSHAT and CDR2 is FNYEAQ (reference sequence). The CDR3 loop spans 20 amino acids. Trimming stripped 3 bases from V and 2 bases from J, with 23 bases between. CDR3 nucleotide sequence: TGTGCCAGCAGCTTTCCTGGAGGGGGTCCTCCCAGGCCCTATAATTCACCCCTCCACTTT. Amino acids: CASSFPGGGPPRPYNSPLHF.

This clone was counted between two and nine times. Other DNA sequences in the same sample also yield this CDR3. The V and J genes are TRBV28 and TRBJ2-7; D may be TRBD1 (5 bases). V was clipped by 4 bases and J by 0 bases, with 13 bases between them. From germline, CDR1 is MDHEN and CDR2 SYDVKM. The CDR3 loop spans 15 amino acids. CDR3 bases: TGTGCCAGCAGTTCCCCTCAGGGTAGCTCCTACGAGCAGTACTTC. This encodes CASSSPQGSSYEQYF.

A few counts support this clone. The rearrangement links TRBV2 to TRBJ1-5, with TRBD1 matching over 7 bases. Unmatched junction bases numbered 5, after V lost 3 bases and J lost 3 bases. Per the germline V gene, CDR1 is SNHLY and CDR2 is FYNNEI. The CDR3 extends over 15 amino acids. For the CDR3, the DNA is TGTGCCAGCAGTGAGTACAGGGGATCCAATCAGCCCCAGCATTTT. Translation: CASSEYRGSNQPQHF.

The gene calls are TRBV6-1 and TRBJ2-3; D perhaps matches TRBD2 (6 bases). CDR3 length equals 15 residues. Trimming shortened V by 6 bases and J by 4 bases, and 17 bases separated the two germline ends. Germline V gene data show CDR1 as MNHNS and CDR2 as SASEGT. The CDR3 DNA follows: TGTGCCAGCAGCGGGGCCGCGGGGCCGGCAGATACGCAGTATTTT. Translated: CASSGAAGPADTQYF.